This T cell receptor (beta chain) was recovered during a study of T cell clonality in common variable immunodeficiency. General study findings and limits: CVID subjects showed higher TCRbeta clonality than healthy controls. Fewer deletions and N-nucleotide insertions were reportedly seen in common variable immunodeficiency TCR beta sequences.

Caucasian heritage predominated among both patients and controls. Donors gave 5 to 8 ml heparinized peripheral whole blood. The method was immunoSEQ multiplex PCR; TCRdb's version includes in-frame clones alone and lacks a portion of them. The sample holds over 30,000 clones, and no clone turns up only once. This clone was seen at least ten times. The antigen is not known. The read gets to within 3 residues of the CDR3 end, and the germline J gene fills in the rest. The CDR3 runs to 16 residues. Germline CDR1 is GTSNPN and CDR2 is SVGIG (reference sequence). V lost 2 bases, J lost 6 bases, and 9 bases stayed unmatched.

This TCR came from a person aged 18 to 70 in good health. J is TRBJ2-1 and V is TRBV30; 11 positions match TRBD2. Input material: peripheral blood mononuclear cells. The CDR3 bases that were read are TGTGCCTGGAGTCAATCTCTAGCGGGAGGTTTCAATGAG. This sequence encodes CAWSQSLAGGFNE. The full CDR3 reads CAWSQSLAGGFNEQFF.